This T cell receptor delta chain was obtained from a study of gamma-delta chains in newborns, infants, children. For the study at large: Microbial exposure reportedly drives polyclonal innate γδ T cell expansion after birth.

TCRdb re-called the reads via CATT. Among about 8,500 delta-chain clones, about 3.2% were seen once, and the ten largest hold around 17%. The material sequenced was blood. This clonotype was obtained from a child who was a newborn, infant or young child, either healthy, febrile or measles-vaccinated (not recorded which).

The CDR3 nucleotides read TGTGCCTGTGACACCGGGGGACCTTCCCAGACAGCACAACTCTTCTTT. Protein product: CACDTGGPSQTAQLFF. This sequence joins TRDV2 and TRDJ2; D tentatively fits TRDD2 or TRDD3 (6 bases each). CDR1 is GEAIGNYY, CDR2 EKD, per germline. The CDR3 is made up of 16 amino acids. V was trimmed by 0 bases and J by 4 bases, leaving 14 bases between them.